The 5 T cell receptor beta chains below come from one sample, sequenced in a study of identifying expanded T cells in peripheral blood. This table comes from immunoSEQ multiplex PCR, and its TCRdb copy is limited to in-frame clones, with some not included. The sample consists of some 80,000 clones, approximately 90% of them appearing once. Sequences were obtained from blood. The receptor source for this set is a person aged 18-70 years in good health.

This CDR3 reads CASSPGWAGSTDTQYF. The CDR3 coding sequence is TGTGCCAGCAGCCCCGGATGGGCGGGGAGCACAGATACGCAGTATTTT. The chain combines TRBV27 with TRBJ2-3, with a tentative D call TRBD2 (6 bases). The CDR3 covers 16 residues. The V end was cut by 6 bases, the J end by 0 bases, with 16 bases between. The germline CDR1 and CDR2 sequences are MNHEY and SMNVEV (reference sequence).

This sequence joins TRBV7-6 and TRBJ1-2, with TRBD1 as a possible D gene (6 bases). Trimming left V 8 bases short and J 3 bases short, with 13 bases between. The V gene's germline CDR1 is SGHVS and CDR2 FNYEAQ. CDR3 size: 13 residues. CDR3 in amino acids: CASAGALDYGYTF. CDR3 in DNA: TGTGCCAGCGCAGGGGCGTTGGACTATGGCTACACCTTC.

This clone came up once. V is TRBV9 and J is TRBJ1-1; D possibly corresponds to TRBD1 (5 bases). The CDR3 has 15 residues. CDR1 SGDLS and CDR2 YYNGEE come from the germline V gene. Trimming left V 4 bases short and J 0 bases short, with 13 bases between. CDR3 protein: CASSLTPTVNTEAFF. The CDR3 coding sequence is TGTGCCAGCAGCTTAACCCCGACAGTGAACACTGAAGCTTTCTTT.

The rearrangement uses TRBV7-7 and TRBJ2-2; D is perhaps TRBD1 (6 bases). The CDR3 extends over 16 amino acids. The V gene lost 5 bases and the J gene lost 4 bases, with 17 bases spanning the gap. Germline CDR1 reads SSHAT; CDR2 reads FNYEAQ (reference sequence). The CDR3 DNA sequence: TGTGCCAGCAGCCAAGGAGCAGGGGCTGTCACCGGGGAGCTGTTTTTT. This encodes CASSQGAGAVTGELFF.

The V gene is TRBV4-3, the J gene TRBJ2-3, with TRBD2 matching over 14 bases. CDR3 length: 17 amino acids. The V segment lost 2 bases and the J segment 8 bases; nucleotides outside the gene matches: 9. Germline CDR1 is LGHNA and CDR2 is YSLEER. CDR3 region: CASSQSPGLAGVFTQYF. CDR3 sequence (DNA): TGCGCCAGCAGCCAAAGCCCGGGACTAGCGGGAGTTTTTACGCAGTATTTT.